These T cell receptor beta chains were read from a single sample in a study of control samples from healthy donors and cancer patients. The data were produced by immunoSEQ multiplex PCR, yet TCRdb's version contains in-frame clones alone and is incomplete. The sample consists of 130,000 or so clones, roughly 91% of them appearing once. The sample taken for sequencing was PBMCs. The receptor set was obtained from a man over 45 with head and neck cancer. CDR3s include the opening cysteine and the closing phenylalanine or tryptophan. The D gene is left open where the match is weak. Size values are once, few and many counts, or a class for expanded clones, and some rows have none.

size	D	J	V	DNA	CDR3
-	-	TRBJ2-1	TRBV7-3	TGTGCCAGCAGCTTAATTCAGGGGCGTTACAATGAGCAGTTCTTC	CASSLIQGRYNEQFF
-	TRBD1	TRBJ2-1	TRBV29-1	TGCAGCGCAAATATATACAGGGGGCGAGTTGGGAATGAGCAGTTCTTC	CSANIYRGRVGNEQFF
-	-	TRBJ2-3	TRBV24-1	TGTGCCACCAGTGCATCTCCGCCTCGGGATACGCAGTATTTT	CATSASPPRDTQYF
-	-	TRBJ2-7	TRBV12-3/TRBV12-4	TGTGCCAGCAGTTTGAGGAAGGAGCAGTACTTC	CASSLRKEQYF
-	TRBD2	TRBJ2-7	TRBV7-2	TGTGCCAGCAGCCAAAGGACTAGCGGGAGTCACGAGCAGTACTTC	CASSQRTSGSHEQYF
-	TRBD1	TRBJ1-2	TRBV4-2	TGTGCCAGCAGCCCGTACAGGGGGCCGAACTATGGCTACACCTTC	CASSPYRGPNYGYTF
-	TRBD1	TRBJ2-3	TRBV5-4	TGTGCCAGCAGGGCGACAGGGGGCGATACGCAGTATTTT	CASRATGGDTQYF
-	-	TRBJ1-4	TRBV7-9	TGTGCCAGCAGCTTAGCGCTCGCTCCTGCTACGGAAAAACTGTTTTTT	CASSLALAPATEKLFF
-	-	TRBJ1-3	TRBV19	TGTGCCAGTCACGGGTTAATCTGGGACACCATATATTTT	CASHGLIWDTIYF
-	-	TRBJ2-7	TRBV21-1	TGTGCCAGCAGTCCGCTCGGAAACGAGCAGTACTTC	CASSPLGNEQYF
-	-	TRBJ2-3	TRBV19	TGTGCCAGTAGTATAGGACCAGCCCCAGATACGCAGTATTTT	CASSIGPAPDTQYF
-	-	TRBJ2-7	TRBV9	TGTGCCAGCAGCGTAGAACCAAAGCCCGTCCCCTACGAGCAGTACTTC	CASSVEPKPVPYEQYF
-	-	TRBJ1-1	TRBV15	TGTGCCACCAGCAGAGATCGTGAGACAGGAAGGACTGAAGCTTTCTTT	CATSRDRETGRTEAFF
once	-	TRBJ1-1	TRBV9	TGTGCCAGCAGCTCCAAAGGGCGGGCTGAAGCTTTCTTT	CASSSKGRAEAFF
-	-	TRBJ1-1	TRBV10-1	TGCGCCAGCAGTTTCGACGGGGGTACTGAAGCTTTCTTT	CASSFDGGTEAFF
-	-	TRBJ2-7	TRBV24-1	TGTGCCACCAGTGATCGACAGGCTTACGAGCAGTACTTC	CATSDRQAYEQYF
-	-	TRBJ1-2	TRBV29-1	TGCAGCGTTGTGGGGCACTATACCTATGGCTACACCTTC	CSVVGHYTYGYTF
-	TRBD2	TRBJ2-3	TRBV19	TGTGCCAGTAGACCCACGGGGGGGATCGCAGATACGCAGTATTTT	CASRPTGGIADTQYF
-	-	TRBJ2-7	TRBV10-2	TGCGCCAGCGCCGACATCTCCTACGAGCAGTACTTC	CASADISYEQYF
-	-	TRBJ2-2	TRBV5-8	TGTGCCAGCAGCTCGGGCACAGGGAGAGGGAACACCGGGGAGCTGTTTTTT	CASSSGTGRGNTGELFF
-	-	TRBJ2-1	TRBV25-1	TGTGCCAGCAGTGAGGGGGTAGGCACCCTCAATGAGCAGTTCTTC	CASSEGVGTLNEQFF
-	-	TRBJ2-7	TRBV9	TGTGCCAGCAGCGTATCGGACAGAGCCTCCTACGAGCAGTACTTC	CASSVSDRASYEQYF
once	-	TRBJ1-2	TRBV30	TGTGCCTGGAGTGGGGGCAAATATGGCTACACCTTC	CAWSGGKYGYTF
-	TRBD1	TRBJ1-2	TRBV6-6	TGTGCCAGCACCCGGGACAGGGGCTATGACTACACCTTC	CASTRDRGYDYTF
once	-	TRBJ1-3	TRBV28	TGTGCCAGCAGTTTCCCGACAGACTTATCTGGAAACACCATATATTTT	CASSFPTDLSGNTIYF
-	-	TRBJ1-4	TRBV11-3	TGTGCCAGCAGCTTAGGGTCTAATGAAAAACTGTTTTTT	CASSLGSNEKLFF
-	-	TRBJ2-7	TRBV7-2	TGTGCCAGCAGCCATCTAAGGGGTACCTACGAGCAGTACTTC	CASSHLRGTYEQYF
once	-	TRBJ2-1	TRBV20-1	TGCAGTGCTAGTGGGTGGGATGAGCAGTTCTTC	CSASGWDEQFF
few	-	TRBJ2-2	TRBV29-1	TGCAGCGTCTCTCTCTCGGCCCCGAACACCGGGGAGCTGTTTTTT	CSVSLSAPNTGELFF
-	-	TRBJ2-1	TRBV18	TGTGCCAGCTCCCTCAATGAACGGATTTTAGGTGAGCAGTTCTTC	CASSLNERILGEQFF
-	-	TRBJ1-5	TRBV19	TGTGCCAGTATTCCGCAAGGACATCTTAGCAATCAGCCCCAGCATTTT	CASIPQGHLSNQPQHF
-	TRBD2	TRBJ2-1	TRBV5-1	TGCGCCAGCAGCTTAGGAGGCGGGGGGGCTAAGATTGAGCAGTTCTTC	CASSLGGGGAKIEQFF
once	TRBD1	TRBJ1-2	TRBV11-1	TGTGCCAGCAGCTGGTCGGGACAGCCGGGTGAGGGCTACACCTTC	CASSWSGQPGEGYTF
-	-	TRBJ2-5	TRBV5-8	TGTGCCAGCAGCTTACAGAGGGAGACCCAGTACTTC	CASSLQRETQYF
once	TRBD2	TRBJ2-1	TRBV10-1	TGCGCCACCGTTCTAGCGGGCGACTACAATGAGCAGTTCTTC	CATVLAGDYNEQFF
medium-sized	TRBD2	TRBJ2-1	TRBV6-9	TGTGCCAGCAGTTATCGGGCTAGCGGGGGAATGGACTCCTACAATGAGCAGTTCTTC	CASSYRASGGMDSYNEQFF
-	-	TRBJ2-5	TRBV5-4	TGTGCCAGCAGCTTAATGGAGGGGGCGTCGTGGGAGACCCAGTACTTC	CASSLMEGASWETQYF
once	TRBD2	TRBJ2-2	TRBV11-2	TGTGCCAGCAGCTTAGAGGCGGGAGCCGGGGAGCTGTTTTTT	CASSLEAGAGELFF
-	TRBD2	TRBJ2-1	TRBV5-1	TGCGCCAGCAGCTTGGACGGGGGGGCCGGGAATGAGCAGTTCTTC	CASSLDGGAGNEQFF
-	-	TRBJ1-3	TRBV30	TGTGCCTGGAGTAAGGCCAGTACCGCAAACACCATATATTTT	CAWSKASTANTIYF
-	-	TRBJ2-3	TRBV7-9	TGTGCCAGCAGCTTAGGACAGAGCACAGATACGCAGTATTTT	CASSLGQSTDTQYF
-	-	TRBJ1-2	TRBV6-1	TGTGCCAGCAGTGAAAGGTCAAGGAGCGACGGCTATGGCTACACCTTC	CASSERSRSDGYGYTF
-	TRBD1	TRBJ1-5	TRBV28	TGTGCCACGACGGGACAGATTAATCAGCCCCAGCATTTT	CATTGQINQPQHF
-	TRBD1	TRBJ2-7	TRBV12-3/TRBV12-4	TGTGCCAGCAGCTGGGACAGGACCTACGAGCAGTACTTC	CASSWDRTYEQYF
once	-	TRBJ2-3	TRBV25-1	TGTGCCAGCAGTGAATTCGGAGGCCCCTTAGAGCAGTATTTT	CASSEFGGPLEQYF
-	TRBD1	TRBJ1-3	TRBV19	TGTGCCAGTAGTCAGGGGGCTGACACCATATATTTT	CASSQGADTIYF
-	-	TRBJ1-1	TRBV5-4	TGTGCCAGCAGCCTTGGAGGAGGGAACACTGAAGCTTTCTTT	CASSLGGGNTEAFF
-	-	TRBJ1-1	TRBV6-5	TGTGCCAGCAGCCCCCTCCCGCCACGGAACACTGAAGCTTTCTTT	CASSPLPPRNTEAFF
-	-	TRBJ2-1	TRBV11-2	TGTGCCAGCAGCTTAGATCAATTTAGGTTCTGGCAGTTCTTC	CASSLDQFRFWQFF
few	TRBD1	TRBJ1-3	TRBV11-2	TGTGCCAGCAGCCCCACAGGGGAGCATGGAAACACCATATATTTT	CASSPTGEHGNTIYF